Here is one TCR beta chain with its context. The naive CD8 population came from CD45RO-negative cells selected for CCR7, without terminally differentiated effector memory CD45RA+ cells. This CDR3 has 16 residues. Trimming cost V 4 bases and J 4 bases; bases outside gene matches: 11. Germline V gene sequence: CDR1 MNHEY, CDR2 SMNVEV (reference sequence). This sample is part of a study of shared clonotypes between healthy human individuals. TCRdb's copy holds only in-frame clones and misses some; the assay was immunoSEQ multiplex PCR. Found here are more than 500,000 clones, around 96% of them singletons; the top ten hold over 0.09%.

The J gene is TRBJ2-5, the V gene TRBV27; 8 nucleotides align to TRBD2. This sequence was found in a woman aged 25-40 years in good health. Sequencing was carried out using naive CD8+ T cells sorted from blood. The CDR3 region has the DNA TGTGCCAGCAGTTCTGGGACTAGAGGGGTGGGAGAGACCCAGTACTTC. It yields the protein CASSSGTRGVGETQYF.